This T cell receptor (beta chain) stems from a study of shared clonotypes between healthy human individuals. This CDR3 is built from 19 residues. The trim removed 5 bases at V and 0 bases at J, leaving 17 bases unmatched. CDR1 is SEHNR, CDR2 FQNEAQ, per germline (reference sequence). Assay: immunoSEQ multiplex PCR; the TCRdb copy retains only in-frame clones and omits some. The table records 470,000 or so clones, approximately 84% of them present only once. Sequences were obtained from PBMCs. This chain links TRBV7-9 with TRBJ2-7; 9 bases align to TRBD1. This TCR was sampled from a middle-aged woman in good health. Some clones in this sample may be carry-over from other donors' samples. The CDR3 loop reads CASSDAPAAGQGSSYEQYF. The CDR3 nucleotides are TGTGCCAGCAGCGACGCCCCAGCTGCGGGACAGGGAAGCTCCTACGAGCAGTACTTC.